This is a list of T cell receptor beta chains from one sample in a study of control samples from healthy donors and cancer patients. The method was immunoSEQ multiplex PCR; TCRdb's version includes in-frame clones alone and lacks a portion of them. This repertoire shows about 140,000 clones, roughly 92% found once; its top ten account for roughly 14%. The specimen was blood. All receptors come from a man in his forties or fifties in good health. The CDR3 runs from the conserved cysteine through the conserved F or W. Each record gives: J gene, V gene, CDR3 protein.

>TRBJ2-3|TRBV15
CATSRERDRGSDTQYF
>TRBJ1-2|TRBV10-3
CATGGYRENYGYTF
>TRBJ2-7|TRBV19
CASSIFWTAGNTYEQYF
>TRBJ2-7|TRBV30
CAWSVGRLAGDEQYF
>TRBJ1-1|TRBV6-5
CASRTSNTEAFF
>TRBJ2-3|TRBV9
CASSGRQGAMDTQYF
>TRBJ1-2|TRBV18
CASSPLGGSYGYTF
>TRBJ1-2|TRBV24-1
CATSGGVNYGYTF
>TRBJ1-6|TRBV9
CASSVGPSSYNSPLHF
>TRBJ2-6|TRBV5-5
CASSLEIHSGANVLTF
>TRBJ2-3|TRBV5-4
CASKTETSTDTQYF
>TRBJ2-7|TRBV6-2/TRBV6-3
CASSPGILGRQYF
>TRBJ2-5|TRBV28
CASSLRDSQETQYF
>TRBJ2-3|TRBV25-1
CASSEELAGATDTQYF
>TRBJ1-5|TRBV21-1
CASTTGGTKLPQHF
>TRBJ1-1|TRBV5-4
CASSLVDRGTEAFF
>TRBJ1-5|TRBV21-1
CASSRPGTVSEWPQHF
>TRBJ2-7|TRBV6-5
CASELAGTYEQYF